This entry features one T cell receptor beta chain sequence. The record originates from a study of T cells in localized non-small cell lung cancer. V dropped 3 bases and J dropped 8 bases, with 13 bases sitting between them. CDR1 SGHVS and CDR2 FNYEAQ come from the germline V gene. This CDR3 is 13 amino acids long. Generated by immunoSEQ multiplex PCR, the TCRdb table keeps only in-frame clones and is missing some. The sample yields roughly 26,000 clones, roughly nine tenths seen once. The receptor comes from an older female donor with stage II squamous cell lung carcinoma. The rearrangement uses TRBV7-6 and TRBJ1-2; D ambiguous. Here the sequenced sample was peripheral blood, taken before any cancer treatment. As DNA, the CDR3 is TGTGCCAGCAGCTTTTCGGAGGATATCGGCTACACCTTC. Its protein is CASSFSEDIGYTF. The variable domain in full, with the rest retrieved from reference TRBV7-6 and TRBJ1-2, is GAGVSQSPRYKVTKRGQDVALRCDPISGHVSLYWYRQALGQGPEFLTYFNYEAQQDKSGLPNDRFSAERPEGSISTLTIQRTEQRDSAMYRCASSFSEDIGYTFGSGTRLTVV.